A selection of T cell receptor beta chains follows, all from one sample in a study of T cell responses to AZD1222 COVID-19 vaccine. The method was immunoSEQ multiplex PCR; TCRdb's version includes in-frame clones alone and lacks a portion of them. This table has around 140,000 clones, 85% to 95% appearing once. The sample consisted of peripheral blood, taken after recovery from COVID-19. These receptors were obtained from an adult who had recovered from COVID-19. Each CDR3 is given with its conserved first and last residue. Fields, in order: CDR3 length, V gene, J gene, CDR3 protein.

>17|TRBV5-1|TRBJ2-7
CASSQLKGLAGDYEQYF
>13|TRBV19|TRBJ2-1
CASGLAGVGEQFF
>15|TRBV7-9|TRBJ2-6
CASSPGTAGANVLTF
>14|TRBV10-3|TRBJ1-1
CAISEEAVGTEAFF
>13|TRBV30|TRBJ1-2
CAWRETGPYGYTF
>16|TRBV30|TRBJ2-2
CAWSVSSGRANGELFF
>15|TRBV5-1|TRBJ1-4
CASSRRTGDKEKLFF
>18|TRBV9|TRBJ2-7
CASSVGGLAGPGAYEQYF
>14|TRBV7-6|TRBJ2-5
CASSPRTSGGAQYF
>16|TRBV5-6|TRBJ1-3
CASSLGAQGSGNTIYF
>16|TRBV6-1|TRBJ2-6
CASSDVGFSGANVLTF
>14|TRBV28|TRBJ1-6
CASRGYTGESPLHF
>17|TRBV28|TRBJ1-4
CASSLGGTVGAGEKLFF
>12|TRBV28|TRBJ1-1
CASLPPAGRAFF
>12|TRBV3-1/TRBV3-2|TRBJ2-5
CASSQGERTQYF
>17|TRBV6-1|TRBJ2-2
CASSEKTPWSLTGELFF
>13|TRBV27|TRBJ1-6
CASKAQGNSPLHF
>11|TRBV5-6|TRBJ2-3
CASSSGTKQYF
>14|TRBV30|TRBJ1-2
CACPNRRPNYGYTF
>14|TRBV7-9|TRBJ1-5
CASSLSEGNQPQHF
>17|TRBV28|TRBJ1-4
CASSSQPSGLPNEKLFF
>15|TRBV3-1/TRBV3-2|TRBJ2-7
CASSQELAGLKEQYF
>15|TRBV4-2|TRBJ2-1
CASSQFGQGSNEQFF
>12|TRBV13|TRBJ2-2
CASSFVGGELFF
>14|TRBV28|TRBJ1-3
CASTRLISGNTIYF
>15|TRBV4-1|TRBJ2-1
CASSQGQGEYNEQFF
>16|TRBV24-1|TRBJ2-7
CATSDFNRDLSYEQYF
>15|TRBV4-1|TRBJ2-5
CASSQSGQSQETQYF
>16|TRBV19|TRBJ1-5
CASSIARTGSNQPQHF
>12|TRBV30|TRBJ1-1
CAWSVRNTEAFF
>16|TRBV5-3|TRBJ1-4
CARSLVIKPFNEKLFF